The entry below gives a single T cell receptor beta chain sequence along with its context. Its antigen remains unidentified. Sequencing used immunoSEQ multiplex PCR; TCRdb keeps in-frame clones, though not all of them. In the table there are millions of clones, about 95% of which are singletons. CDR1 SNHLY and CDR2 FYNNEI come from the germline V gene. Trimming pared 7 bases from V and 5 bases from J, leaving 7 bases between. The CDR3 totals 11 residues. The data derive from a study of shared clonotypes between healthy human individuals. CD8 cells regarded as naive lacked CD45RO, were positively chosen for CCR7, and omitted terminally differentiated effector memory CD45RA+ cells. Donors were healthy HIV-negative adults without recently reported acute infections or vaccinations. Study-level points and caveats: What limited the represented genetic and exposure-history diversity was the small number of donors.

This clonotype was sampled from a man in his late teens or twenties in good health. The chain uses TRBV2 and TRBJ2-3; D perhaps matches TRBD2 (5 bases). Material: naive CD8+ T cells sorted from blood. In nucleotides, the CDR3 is TGTGCCAGCATGGGGAGAGATACGCAGTATTTT. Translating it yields CASMGRDTQYF. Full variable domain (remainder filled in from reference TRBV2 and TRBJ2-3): EPEVTQTPSHQVTQMGQEVILRCVPISNHLYFYWYRQILGQKVEFLVSFYNNEISEKSEIFDDQFSVERPDGSNFTLKIRSTKLEDSAMYFCASMGRDTQYFGPGTRLTVL.